These 2 T cell receptor beta chains were sequenced from one sample in a study of T cell clones after liver transplantation. Data came from immunoSEQ multiplex PCR; TCRdb stores just in-frame clones and leaves some out. The sample gives about 75,000 clones, about nine tenths of which show up once; less than 3% is in the top ten. The specimen was CD4+ T cells from blood, collected before liver transplant. These receptor sequences come from a human donor who received a liver transplant.

J is TRBJ2-1 and V is TRBV9; D is perhaps TRBD1 (6 bases). The length of the CDR3 is 17 residues. V lost 0 bases, J lost 7 bases, and 20 bases lay in between. The germline gives CDR1 SGDLS, CDR2 YYNGEE. The DNA for the CDR3 is TGTGCCAGCAGCGTAGCTACTGGGACATCAAGGTGGAATGAGCAGTTCTTC. Translated, it gives CASSVATGTSRWNEQFF. The complete variable domain, with remaining parts taken from reference TRBV9 and TRBJ2-1, reads DSGVTQTPKHLITATGQRVTLRCSPRSGDLSVYWYQQSLDQGLQFLIQYYNGEERAKGNILERFSAQQFPDLHSELNLSSLELGDSALYFCASSVATGTSRWNEQFFGPGTRLTVL.

This rearrangement joins TRBV30 to TRBJ1-3; 7 bases match TRBD1. The CDR3 totals 14 residues. Looked up from germline, CDR1 is GTSNPN and CDR2 is SVGIG (reference sequence). The V gene end was trimmed by 8 bases and the J gene end by 2 bases; junction bases not matched to a gene: 9. The CDR3 DNA reads TGTGCCGGATATGTGGGGACAGCTGGAAACACCATATATTTT. Its translation is CAGYVGTAGNTIYF.